These 14 T cell receptor beta chains came from one sample sequenced in a study of breast tumors, draining lymph nodes, adjacent tissues. Axillary draining lymph nodes of breast cancer patients supplied the node samples. Each CDR3 protein gets one entry after TCRdb re-called the multiplex PCR reads with MiXCR. The table has some 120,000 distinct CDR3 sequences, roughly 20% seen once. The specimen sequenced was axillary lymph node tissue. The source is a female donor with breast cancer. Some clones in this sample may be carry-over from other donors' samples.

This clonotype was recorded many times. The chain recombines TRBV2 with TRBJ2-7; 8 bases map to TRBD1. J lost 6 bases, V lost 6 bases, and 4 bases had no gene match. Germline V gene sequence: CDR1 SNHLY, CDR2 FYNNEI. CDR3 length: 12 amino acids. The CDR3 region is CASRETGAEQYF. In nucleotides, the CDR3 is TGTGCCAGCAGGGAGACAGGGGCCGAGCAGTACTTC.

About this clonotype: Just one base apart from a much larger clone, this may be a read error. CDR3 in DNA: TGTGTCAGCAGGCCCTTCCTACGACAGGGGGGCTATGGCTACACCTTC. It codes for CVSRPFLRQGGYGYTF. J is TRBJ1-2 and V is TRBV27, with 9 bases lining up with TRBD1. CDR3 length: 16 amino acids. Germline V lookup: CDR1 MNHEY, CDR2 SMNVEV (reference sequence).

This clonotype was picked up many times. This sequence joins TRBV5-1 and TRBJ2-7, with D unclear. Trimming pared 4 bases from V and 0 bases from J, leaving 8 bases between. The CDR3 consists of 13 residues. Per the germline V gene, CDR1 is SGHRS and CDR2 is YFSETQ. CDR3 bases: TGCGCCAGCAGCCTGCCTAGCTCCTACGAGCAGTACTTC. It specifies CASSLPSSYEQYF.

The rearrangement uses TRBV2 and TRBJ1-1; a weak D match, TRBD1 (5 bases). The CDR3 has 13 amino acids. V lost 6 bases and J 1 base, leaving 9 bases between the germline ends. Germline CDR1 SNHLY, CDR2 FYNNEI. The chain's CDR3 is CASRTDQNTEAFF. The CDR3 DNA follows: TGTGCCAGCAGGACAGACCAGAACACTGAAGCTTTCTTT.

This clonotype was observed many times. J is TRBJ1-2 and V is TRBV27; D is uncertain. The germline gives CDR1 MNHEY, CDR2 SMNVEV (reference sequence). V lost 3 bases to trimming and J lost 4 bases, with 9 bases between them. The CDR3 has 13 residues. CDR3 nucleotide sequence: TGTGCCAGCAGTTTTGGCCCCAGCTATGGCTACACCTTC. It encodes CASSFGPSYGYTF.

This clonotype was recorded at least ten times. The gene calls are TRBV20-1 and TRBJ2-1; D might be TRBD2 (5 bases). V was clipped by 6 bases and J by 5 bases, with 11 bases between them. Per the germline V gene, CDR1 is DFQATT and CDR2 is SNEGSKA (reference sequence). The CDR3 has 12 amino acids. The DNA of the CDR3 is TGCAGTGCCCCTTACGGGGACAATGAGCAGTTCTTC. Protein product: CSAPYGDNEQFF.

A word on this clonotype: A much larger clone differs by one base, so this may be a read error. This chain uses TRBV7-9 with TRBJ2-2, with 8 bases lining up with TRBD1. The CDR3 spans 18 residues. The germline V gene encodes CDR1 SEHNR and CDR2 FQNEAQ (reference sequence). The CDR3 loop is CASGLALLGQGVSGELFF. The DNA of the CDR3 is TGTGCCAGCGGCTTAGCTCTTCTCGGACAGGGCGTGTCCGGGGAGCTGTTTTTT.

This clonotype was counted many times. The V gene is TRBV10-3, the J gene TRBJ2-1, with a possible D match to TRBD2 (5 bases). Germline V gene lookup returns CDR1 ENHRY and CDR2 SYGVKD. The CDR3 is 15 amino acids. Trimming removed 3 bases at V and 7 bases at J, with 16 bases between. In DNA, the CDR3 is TGTGCCATCAGTGACCCCCCGGGAACGGGAAATGAGCAGTTCTTC. Its protein product is CAISDPPGTGNEQFF.

This clonotype was detected ten times or more. The J gene is TRBJ2-5, the V gene TRBV19; 11 nucleotides line up with TRBD2. The V gene end was trimmed by 4 bases and the J gene end by 3 bases; junction bases not matched to a gene: 7. CDR3 length equals 16 residues. From germline, CDR1 is LNHDA and CDR2 SQIVND (reference sequence). The CDR3 loop is CASSRRPGLAEETQYF. The CDR3 nucleotides read TGTGCCAGTAGTAGGCGCCCGGGACTAGCGGAAGAGACCCAGTACTTC.

As regards this clonotype: With a much larger clone just one base away, this may be a read error. The CDR3 end shows no conserved phenylalanine or tryptophan, and so a read error is likely. The CDR3 region is CASSLRTGKDEQFS. In nucleotides, the CDR3 is TGTGCCAGCAGCTTAAGGACAGGGAAGGATGAGCAGTTCTCC. The V gene is TRBV7-3, the J gene TRBJ2-1; 8 bases line up with TRBD1. CDR3 length: 14 amino acids. The germline CDR1 and CDR2 sequences are SGHTA and FQGTGA. The junction had 4 bases not matched to a gene; V was cut back by 1 base and J by 8 bases.

In its sample, this clonotype was seen many times. V usage is TRBV7-3 and J usage is TRBJ2-5; D is undetermined. The V and J ends lost 1 base and 4 bases respectively, with 7 bases between them. This CDR3 has 13 residues. Per the germline V gene, CDR1 is SGHTA and CDR2 is FQGTGA. In DNA, the CDR3 is TGTGCCAGCAGCTTAAGCAAGAGAGAGACCCAGTACTTC. It encodes CASSLSKRETQYF.

This clonotype came up a few times. A read error may be the cause here, since a much bigger clone is one base away. This sequence joins TRBV19 and TRBJ2-2; D uncertain. Between the trimmed V and J ends, which lost 8 bases and 6 bases, there was a span of 16 bases. In germline, CDR1 is LNHDA, CDR2 SQIVND (reference sequence). The CDR3 runs 14 residues. In DNA form, the CDR3 reads TGTGCCAGTTTAAGCCTTCTAGACGCCGGGGAGCTGTTTTTT. It encodes CASLSLLDAGELFF.

This clonotype has a count of ten or more. The CDR3 bases are TGTGCCAGCAGCTCTCCAACGGAGGCCGGCACAGATACGCAGTATTTT. Amino acids: CASSSPTEAGTDTQYF. The rearrangement uses TRBV13 and TRBJ2-3, with D possibly TRBD2 on 5 matching bases. V was cut by 4 bases and J by 1 base, with 15 bases left in between. CDR3 length equals 16 residues. The germline CDR1 and CDR2 sequences are PRHDT and FYEKMQ (reference sequence).

Ten or more counts support this clonotype. The rearrangement links TRBV9 to TRBJ2-3; 12 bases align to TRBD2. Germline trimming cut 3 bases from V and 6 bases from J; bases unmatched to any gene: 5. The CDR3 covers 15 residues. The V gene's germline CDR1 is SGDLS and CDR2 YYNGEE. CDR3 loop: CASSETSGSGDTQYF. The DNA for the CDR3 is TGTGCCAGCAGCGAGACTAGCGGGAGTGGCGATACGCAGTATTTT.